This T cell receptor beta chain was retrieved from a study of blood T cell repertoires in COVID-19. Study-wide background: T cells, B-cell-depleted T cells, or PBMCs supplied cDNA or gDNA.

The germline CDR1 and CDR2 sequences are MNHNY and SVGAGI (reference sequence). V was clipped by 5 bases and J by 5 bases, with 12 bases between them. The CDR3 runs to 13 residues. This table comes from immunoSEQ multiplex PCR, and its TCRdb copy is limited to in-frame clones, with some not included. The profile shows more than 50,000 clones, 90% of them singletons. The sequencing sample was made of peripheral blood. The V call is TRBV6-6, the J call TRBJ2-5; D remains ambiguous. This clonotype originated in a human donor with active COVID-19. The donor label of this sample is uncertain. The chain's CDR3 is CASSERLWETQYF. CDR3 nucleotide sequence: TGTGCCAGCAGTGAGAGACTCTGGGAGACCCAGTACTTC.